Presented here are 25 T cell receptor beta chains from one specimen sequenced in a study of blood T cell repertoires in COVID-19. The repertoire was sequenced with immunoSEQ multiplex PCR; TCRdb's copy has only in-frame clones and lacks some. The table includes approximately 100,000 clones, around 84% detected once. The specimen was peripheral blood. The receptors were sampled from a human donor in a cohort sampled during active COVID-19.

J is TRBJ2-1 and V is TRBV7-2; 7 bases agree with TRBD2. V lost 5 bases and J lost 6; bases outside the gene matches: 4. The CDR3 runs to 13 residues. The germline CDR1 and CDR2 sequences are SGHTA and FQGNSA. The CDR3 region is CASSIQRGNEQFF. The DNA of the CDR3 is TGTGCCAGCAGCATCCAGCGGGGCAATGAGCAGTTCTTC. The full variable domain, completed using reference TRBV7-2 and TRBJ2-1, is GAGVSQSPSNKVTEKGKDVELRCDPISGHTALYWYRQSLGQGLEFLIYFQGNSAPDKSGLPSDRFSAERTGGSVSTLTIQRTQQEDSAVYLCASSIQRGNEQFFGPGTRLTVL.

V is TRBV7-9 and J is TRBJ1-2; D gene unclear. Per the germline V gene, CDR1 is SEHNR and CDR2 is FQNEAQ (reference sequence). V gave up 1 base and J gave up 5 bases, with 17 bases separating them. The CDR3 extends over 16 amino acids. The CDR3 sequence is CASSLGDSRWNYGYTF. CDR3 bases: TGTGCCAGCAGCTTAGGTGACTCCCGGTGGAATTATGGCTACACCTTC.

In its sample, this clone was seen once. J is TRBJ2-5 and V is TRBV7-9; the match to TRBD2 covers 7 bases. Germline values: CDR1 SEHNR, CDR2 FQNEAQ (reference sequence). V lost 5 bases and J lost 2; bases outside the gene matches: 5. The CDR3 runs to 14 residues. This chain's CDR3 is CASSPLAEQETQYF. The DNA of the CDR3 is TGTGCCAGCAGCCCCCTAGCGGAGCAAGAGACCCAGTACTTC. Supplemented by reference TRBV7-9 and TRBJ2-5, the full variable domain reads DTGVSQNPRHKITKRGQNVTFRCDPISEHNRLYWYRQTLGQGPEFLTYFQNEAQLEKSRLLSDRFSAERPKGSFSTLEIQRTEQGDSAMYLCASSPLAEQETQYFGPGTRLLVL.

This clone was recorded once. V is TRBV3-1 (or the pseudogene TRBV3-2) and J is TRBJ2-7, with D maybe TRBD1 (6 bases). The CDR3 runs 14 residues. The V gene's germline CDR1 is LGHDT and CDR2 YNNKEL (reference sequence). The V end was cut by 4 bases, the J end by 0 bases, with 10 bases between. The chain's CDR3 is CASSRGTFSYEQYF. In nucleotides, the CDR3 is TGTGCCAGCAGCCGGGGGACATTCTCCTACGAGCAGTACTTC.

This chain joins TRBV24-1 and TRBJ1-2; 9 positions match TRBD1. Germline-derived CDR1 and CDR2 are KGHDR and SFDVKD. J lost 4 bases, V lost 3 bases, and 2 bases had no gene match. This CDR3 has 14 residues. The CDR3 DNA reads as TGTGCCACCAGTGATGGGACAGGGACCTATGGCTACACCTTC. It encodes CATSDGTGTYGYTF.

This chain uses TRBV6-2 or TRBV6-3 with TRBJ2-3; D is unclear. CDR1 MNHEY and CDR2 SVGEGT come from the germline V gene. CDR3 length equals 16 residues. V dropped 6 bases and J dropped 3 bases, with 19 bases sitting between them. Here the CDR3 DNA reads TGTGCCAGCAGCAACTCTGAGTTAGCCCCGACAGATACGCAGTATTTT. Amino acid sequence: CASSNSELAPTDTQYF.

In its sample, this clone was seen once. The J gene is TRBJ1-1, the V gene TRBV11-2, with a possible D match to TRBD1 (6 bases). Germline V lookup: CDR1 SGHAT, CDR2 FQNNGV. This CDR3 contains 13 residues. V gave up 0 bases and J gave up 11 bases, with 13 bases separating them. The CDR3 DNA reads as TGTGCCAGCAGCTTAGATCTGAACAGGGAGGCTTTCTTT. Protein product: CASSLDLNREAFF. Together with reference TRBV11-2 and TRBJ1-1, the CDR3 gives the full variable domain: EAGVAQSPRYKIIEKRQSVAFWCNPISGHATLYWYQQILGQGPKLLIQFQNNGVVDDSQLPKDRFSAERLKGVDSTLKIQPAKLEDSAVYLCASSLDLNREAFFGQGTRLTVV.

CDR3 coding DNA: TGTGCCAGCAGCCTCCCAGGGGGGCCAAGCACAGATACGCAGTATTTT. Its protein is CASSLPGGPSTDTQYF. The chain recombines TRBV11-1 with TRBJ2-3; a weak D match, TRBD1 (7 bases). Trimming left V 5 bases short and J 0 bases short, with 15 bases between. The CDR3 is 16 amino acids. CDR1 is SGHAT and CDR2 is FQDESV in the germline V gene (reference sequence).

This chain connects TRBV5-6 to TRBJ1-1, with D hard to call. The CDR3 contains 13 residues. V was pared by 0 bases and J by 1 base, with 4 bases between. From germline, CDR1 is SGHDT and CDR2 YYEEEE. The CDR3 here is CASSLDRNTEAFF. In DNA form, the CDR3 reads TGTGCCAGCAGCTTGGACAGGAACACTGAAGCTTTCTTT. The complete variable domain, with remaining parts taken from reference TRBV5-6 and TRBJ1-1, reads DAGVTQSPTHLIKTRGQQVTLRCSPKSGHDTVSWYQQALGQGPQFIFQYYEEEERQRGNFPDRFSGHQFPNYSSELNVNALLLGDSALYLCASSLDRNTEAFFGQGTRLTVV.

CDR3 nucleotide sequence: TGTGCCATCGGGACTAGCGGGAGCGAAGGGGATGAGACCCAGTACTTC. It codes for CAIGTSGSEGDETQYF. The chain couples TRBV28 to TRBJ2-5, with 14 bases aligning to TRBD2. CDR1 is MDHEN, CDR2 SYDVKM, per germline. Trimming took 10 bases from V and 5 from J; bases not matched to a gene: 12. This CDR3 has 16 residues.

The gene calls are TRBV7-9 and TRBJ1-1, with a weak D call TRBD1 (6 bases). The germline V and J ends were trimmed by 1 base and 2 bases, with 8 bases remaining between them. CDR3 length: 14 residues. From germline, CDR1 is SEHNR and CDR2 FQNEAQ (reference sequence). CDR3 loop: CASSLDRVNTEAFF. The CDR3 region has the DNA TGTGCCAGCAGCTTAGACAGGGTTAACACTGAAGCTTTCTTT.

CDR3 DNA sequence: TGTGCCAGCAGTGAGACGATAGGGACAGGGGGCGACGAGCAGTACTTC. It is translated as CASSETIGTGGDEQYF. This chain uses TRBV2 with TRBJ2-7, with 12 positions matching TRBD1. Germline CDR1 and CDR2: SNHLY and FYNNEI. This CDR3 region has 16 residues. With 3 bases clipped from V and 5 bases from J, the junction kept 8 bases outside the gene matches.

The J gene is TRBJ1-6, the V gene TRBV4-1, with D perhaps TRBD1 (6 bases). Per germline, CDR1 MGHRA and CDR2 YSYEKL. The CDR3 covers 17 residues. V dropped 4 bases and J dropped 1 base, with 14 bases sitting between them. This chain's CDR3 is CASSPRGAGSYNSPLHF. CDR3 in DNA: TGCGCCAGCAGCCCCCGGGGGGCCGGTTCCTATAATTCACCCCTCCACTTT.

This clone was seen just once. This chain's CDR3 is CSVGQGGSGANVLTF. CDR3 DNA sequence: TGCAGCGTCGGACAGGGCGGCTCTGGGGCCAACGTCCTGACTTTC. V and J are TRBV29-1 and TRBJ2-6, with 8 nucleotides matching TRBD1. Trimming cost V 6 bases and J 0 bases; bases outside gene matches: 4. Germline lookup yields CDR1 SQVTM and CDR2 ANQGSEA. CDR3 length: 15 residues.

CDR3 residues: CASSPGGERGNTIYF. As DNA, the CDR3 is TGTGCCAGCAGCCCTGGAGGGGAGAGAGGAAACACCATATATTTT. This chain joins TRBV7-2 and TRBJ1-3; a possible D gene is TRBD1 (5 bases). The CDR3 extends over 15 amino acids. Between the trimmed V and J ends, which lost 5 bases and 4 bases, there was a span of 15 bases. The germline V gene has CDR1 SGHTA and CDR2 FQGNSA.

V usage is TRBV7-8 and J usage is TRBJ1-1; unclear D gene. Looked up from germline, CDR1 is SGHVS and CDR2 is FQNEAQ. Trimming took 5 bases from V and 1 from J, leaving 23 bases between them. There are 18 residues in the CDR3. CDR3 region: CASSPFGDVVAANTEAFF. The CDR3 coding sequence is TGTGCCAGCAGCCCCTTCGGAGATGTTGTGGCAGCGAACACTGAAGCTTTCTTT.

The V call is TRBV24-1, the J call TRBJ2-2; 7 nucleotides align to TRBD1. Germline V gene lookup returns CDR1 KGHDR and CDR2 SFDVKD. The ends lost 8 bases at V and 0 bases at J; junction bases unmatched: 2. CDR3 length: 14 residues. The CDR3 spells CATTGTANTGELFF. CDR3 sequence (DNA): TGTGCCACCACCGGGACAGCGAACACCGGGGAGCTGTTTTTT.

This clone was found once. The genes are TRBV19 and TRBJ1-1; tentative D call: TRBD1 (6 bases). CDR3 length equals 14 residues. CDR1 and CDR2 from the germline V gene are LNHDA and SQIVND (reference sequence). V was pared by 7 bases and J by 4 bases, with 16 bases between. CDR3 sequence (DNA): TGTGCCAGTATGGCCAGGGGCGAACGCACTGAAGCTTTCTTT. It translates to CASMARGERTEAFF.

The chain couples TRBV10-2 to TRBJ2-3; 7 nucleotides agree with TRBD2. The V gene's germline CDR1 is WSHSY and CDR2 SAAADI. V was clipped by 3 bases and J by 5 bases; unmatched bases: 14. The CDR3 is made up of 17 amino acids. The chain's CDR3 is CASSERGGRALGDTQYF. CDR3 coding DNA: TGCGCCAGCAGTGAAAGGGGTGGGAGGGCCCTCGGAGATACGCAGTATTTT.

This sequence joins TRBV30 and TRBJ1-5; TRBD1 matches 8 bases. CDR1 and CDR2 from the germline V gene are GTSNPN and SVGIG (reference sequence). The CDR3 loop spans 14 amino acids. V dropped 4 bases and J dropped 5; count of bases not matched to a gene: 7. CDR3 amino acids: CAWTTGVGHQPQHF. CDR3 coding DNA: TGTGCCTGGACGACAGGGGTAGGGCATCAGCCCCAGCATTTT.

Here the CDR3 DNA reads TGTGCCAGCAGCCAAGACCAGAACCTCCACAGGTCCTTAGGGCAGTACTTC. The encoded protein is CASSQDQNLHRSLGQYF. This chain links TRBV14 with TRBJ2-7, with TRBD1 as a possible D gene (5 bases). Germline assignment: CDR1 SGHDN and CDR2 FVKESK. CDR3 length: 17 amino acids. V lost 0 bases, J lost 9 bases, and 24 bases lay in between.

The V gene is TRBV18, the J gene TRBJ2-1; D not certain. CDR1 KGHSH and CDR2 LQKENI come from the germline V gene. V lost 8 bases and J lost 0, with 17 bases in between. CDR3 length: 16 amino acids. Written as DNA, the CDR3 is TGTGCCAGCACCTCCCAGGCGCTAACCTCCTACAATGAGCAGTTCTTC. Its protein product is CASTSQALTSYNEQFF.

The CDR3 loop reads CASTTGTALTGYEQYF. The DNA of the CDR3 is TGTGCCAGCACCACTGGGACAGCTCTAACGGGCTACGAGCAGTACTTC. The gene calls are TRBV28 and TRBJ2-7, with 7 bases matching TRBD1. Trimming took 7 bases from V and 3 from J; bases not matched to a gene: 15. This CDR3 comprises 16 residues. CDR1 is MDHEN and CDR2 is SYDVKM in the germline V gene. The full variable domain, with the rest looked up from reference TRBV28 and TRBJ2-7, is DVKVTQSSRYLVKRTGEKVFLECVQDMDHENMFWYRQDPGLGLRLIYFSYDVKMKEKGDIPEGYSVSREKKERFSLILESASTNQTSMYLCASTTGTALTGYEQYFGPGTRLTVT.

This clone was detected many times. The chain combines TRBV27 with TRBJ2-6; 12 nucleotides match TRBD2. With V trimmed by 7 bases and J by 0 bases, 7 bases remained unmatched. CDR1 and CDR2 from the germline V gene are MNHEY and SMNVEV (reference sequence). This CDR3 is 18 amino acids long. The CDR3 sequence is CASIPASGRASGANVLTF. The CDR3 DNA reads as TGTGCCAGCATTCCCGCTAGCGGGAGGGCCTCTGGGGCCAACGTCCTGACTTTC. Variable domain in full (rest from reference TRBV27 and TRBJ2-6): EAQVTQNPRYLITVTGKKLTVTCSQNMNHEYMSWYRQDPGLGLRQIYYSMNVEVTDKGDVPEGYKVSRKEKRNFPLILESPSPNQTSLYFCASIPASGRASGANVLTFGAGSRLTVL.

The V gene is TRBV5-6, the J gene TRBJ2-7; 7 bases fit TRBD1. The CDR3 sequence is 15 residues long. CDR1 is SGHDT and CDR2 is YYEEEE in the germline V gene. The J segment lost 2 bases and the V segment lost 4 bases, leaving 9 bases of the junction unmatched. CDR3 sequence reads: CASSPPGQFAYEQYF. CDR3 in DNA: TGTGCCAGCAGCCCTCCGGGACAGTTTGCCTACGAGCAGTACTTC.